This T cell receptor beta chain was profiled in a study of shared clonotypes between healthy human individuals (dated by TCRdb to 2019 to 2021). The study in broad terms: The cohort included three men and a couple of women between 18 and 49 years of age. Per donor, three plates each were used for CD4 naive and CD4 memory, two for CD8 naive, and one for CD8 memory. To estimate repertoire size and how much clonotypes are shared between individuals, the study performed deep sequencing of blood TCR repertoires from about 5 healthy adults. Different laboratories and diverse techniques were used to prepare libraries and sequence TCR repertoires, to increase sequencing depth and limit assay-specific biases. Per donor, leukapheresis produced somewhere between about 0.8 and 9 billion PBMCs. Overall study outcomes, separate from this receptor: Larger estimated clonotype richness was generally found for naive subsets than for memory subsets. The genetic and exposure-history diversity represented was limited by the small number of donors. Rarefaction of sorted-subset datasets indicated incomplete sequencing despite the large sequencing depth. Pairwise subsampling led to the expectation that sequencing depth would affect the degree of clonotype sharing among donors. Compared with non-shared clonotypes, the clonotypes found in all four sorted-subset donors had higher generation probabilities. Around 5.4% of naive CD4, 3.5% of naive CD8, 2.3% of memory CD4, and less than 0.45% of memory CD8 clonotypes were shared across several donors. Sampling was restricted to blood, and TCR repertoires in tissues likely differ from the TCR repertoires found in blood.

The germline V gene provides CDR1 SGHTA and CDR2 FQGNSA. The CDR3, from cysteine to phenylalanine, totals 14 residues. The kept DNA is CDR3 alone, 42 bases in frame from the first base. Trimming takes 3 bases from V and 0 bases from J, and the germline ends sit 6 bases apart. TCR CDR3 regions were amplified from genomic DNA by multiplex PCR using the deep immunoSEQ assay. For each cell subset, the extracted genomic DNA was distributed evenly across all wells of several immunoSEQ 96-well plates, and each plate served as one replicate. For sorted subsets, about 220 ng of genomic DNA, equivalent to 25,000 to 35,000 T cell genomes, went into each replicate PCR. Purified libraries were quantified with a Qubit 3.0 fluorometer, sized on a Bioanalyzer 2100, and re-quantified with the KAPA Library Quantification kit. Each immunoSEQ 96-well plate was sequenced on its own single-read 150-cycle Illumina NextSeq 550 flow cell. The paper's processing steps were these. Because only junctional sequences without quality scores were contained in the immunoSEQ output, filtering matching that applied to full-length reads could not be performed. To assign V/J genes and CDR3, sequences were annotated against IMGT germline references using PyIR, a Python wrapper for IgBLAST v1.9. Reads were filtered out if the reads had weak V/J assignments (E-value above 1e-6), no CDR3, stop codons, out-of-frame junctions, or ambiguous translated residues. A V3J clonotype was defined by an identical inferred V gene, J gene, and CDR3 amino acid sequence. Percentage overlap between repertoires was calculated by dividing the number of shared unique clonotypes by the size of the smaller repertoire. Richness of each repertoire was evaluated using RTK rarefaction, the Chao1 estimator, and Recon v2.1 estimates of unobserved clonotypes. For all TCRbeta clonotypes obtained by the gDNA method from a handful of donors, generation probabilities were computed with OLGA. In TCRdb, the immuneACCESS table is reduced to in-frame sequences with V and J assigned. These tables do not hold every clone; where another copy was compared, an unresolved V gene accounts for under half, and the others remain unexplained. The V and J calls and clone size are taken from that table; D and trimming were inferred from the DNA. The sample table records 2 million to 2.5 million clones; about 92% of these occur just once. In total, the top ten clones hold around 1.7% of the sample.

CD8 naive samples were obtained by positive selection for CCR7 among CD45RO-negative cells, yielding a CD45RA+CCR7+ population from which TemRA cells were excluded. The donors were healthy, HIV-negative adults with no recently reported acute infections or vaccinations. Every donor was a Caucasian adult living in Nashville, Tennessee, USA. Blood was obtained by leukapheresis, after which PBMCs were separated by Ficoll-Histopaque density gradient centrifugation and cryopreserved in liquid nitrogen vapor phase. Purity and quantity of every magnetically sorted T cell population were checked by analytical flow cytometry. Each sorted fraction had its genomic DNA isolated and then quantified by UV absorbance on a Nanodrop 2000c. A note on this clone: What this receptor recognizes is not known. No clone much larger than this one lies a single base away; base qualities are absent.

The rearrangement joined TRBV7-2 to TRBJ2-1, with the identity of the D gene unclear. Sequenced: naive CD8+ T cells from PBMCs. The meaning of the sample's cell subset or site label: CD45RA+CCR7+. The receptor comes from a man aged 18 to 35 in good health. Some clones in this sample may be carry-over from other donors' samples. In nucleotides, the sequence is TGTGCCAGCAGCTTCATAAGCTCCTACAATGAGCAGTTCTTC. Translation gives CASSFISSYNEQFF.